The clone carrying this TCR beta chain has ten or more counts. Time point defined: longitudinal time-point 3. This entry comes from a study of neurological immune-mediated disorders. Each CDR3 protein is one row after TCRdb ran MiXCR on the 5' RACE reads. The sample shows roughly 100,000 distinct CDR3 sequences, roughly 10% of them seen only once. V was pared by 5 bases and J by 3 bases, with 9 bases of the junction left unmatched. Per germline, CDR1 DFQATT and CDR2 SNEGSKA (reference sequence). The CDR3 length is 15 residues. Sequenced input: PBMCs. The gene calls are TRBV20-1 and TRBJ2-7; 11 bases line up with TRBD1. The clonotype was recovered from a female donor with HTLV-1-associated myelopathy (HAM/TSP). The CDR3 region has the DNA TGCAGTGCTGACACGCCGGGACAGGGGGTCTACGAGCAGTACTTC. Amino acid sequence: CSADTPGQGVYEQYF.